These 6 T cell receptor beta chains were all obtained from the same sample, sequenced in a study of T cell changes during pregnancy in multiple sclerosis (dated by TCRdb to the late 2010s). Library preparation was by the immunoSEQ multiplex PCR assay. TCRdb carries this immuneACCESS record with in-frame sequences only. Its versions omit some clonotypes, under half of them owing to an unresolved V gene in the studies checked, with the rest unexplained. The sample table holds fewer than 150,000 clones, of which about 96% were seen once. In total, the top ten clones hold around 0.4% of the sample. This sample comprised peripheral blood, obtained after pregnancy. The receptors here all came from a female donor with multiple sclerosis, enrolled in a pregnancy study.

This chain connects TRBV5-4 to TRBJ2-6, with D possibly TRBD1 on 5 matching bases. This CDR3 contains 15 residues. CDR1 is SGHNT and CDR2 is YYREEE in the germline V gene (reference sequence). V lost 3 bases and J 1 base, leaving 8 bases between the germline ends. The CDR3 region has the DNA TGTGCCAGCAGCTCCGACAGTTCTGGGGCCAACGTCCTGACTTTC. Protein product: CASSSDSSGANVLTF.

The chain employs TRBV11-2 and TRBJ2-2, with TRBD2 as a possible D gene (6 bases). The CDR3 loop spans 16 amino acids. The V end was cut by 5 bases, the J end by 0 bases, with 13 bases between. Germline-derived CDR1 and CDR2 are SGHAT and FQNNGV. The DNA for the CDR3 is TGTGCCAGCAGCCCAGCGGGCAGGACGAACACCGGGGAGCTGTTTTTT. Its translation is CASSPAGRTNTGELFF.

This clone came up once. The V call is TRBV9, the J call TRBJ2-5; a weak D match, TRBD2 (5 bases). The germline CDR1 and CDR2 sequences are SGDLS and YYNGEE. This CDR3 is built from 15 residues. V shed 4 bases and J shed 5 bases, with 18 bases lying between them. In DNA, the CDR3 is TGTGCCAGCAGCCCAAGCGGTATAGAGGGTGAGACCCAGTACTTC. Translation: CASSPSGIEGETQYF.

The chain links TRBV5-4 to TRBJ2-2; 9 nucleotides agree with TRBD1. Germline trimming cut 2 bases from V and 5 bases from J; bases unmatched to any gene: 4. Per the germline V gene, CDR1 is SGHNT and CDR2 is YYREEE (reference sequence). This CDR3 is built from 15 residues. This CDR3 is CASSLQGARTGELFF. DNA for the CDR3: TGTGCCAGCAGCTTACAGGGGGCTCGAACCGGGGAGCTGTTTTTT.

The chain has TRBV5-6 and TRBJ2-2; D is unclear. The CDR3 has 13 residues. V lost 5 bases and J 2 bases, leaving 7 bases between the germline ends. Germline V lookup: CDR1 SGHDT, CDR2 YYEEEE. The CDR3 coding sequence is TGTGCCAGCAGGGCTTCCAACACCGGGGAGCTGTTTTTT. Its translation is CASRASNTGELFF.

In the case of this clone: Mismatch with germline at one junction end may stem from a read error. Other nucleotide sequences in the sample specify the same CDR3. V and J are TRBV9 and TRBJ1-2, with 9 bases matching TRBD1. The CDR3 contains 15 residues. Germline V lookup: CDR1 SGDLS, CDR2 YYNGEE. CDR3 bases: TGTGCCAGCAGCGTGTACCGGGACAGGGTCTATGGCTACACCTTT. Amino acids: CASSVYRDRVYGYTF. Based on the CDR3 plus reference TRBV9 and TRBJ1-2, the full variable domain is DSGVTQTPKHLITATGQRVTLRCSPRSGDLSVYWYQQSLDQGLQFLIQYYNGEERAKGNILERFSAQQFPDLHSELNLSSLELGDSALYFCASSVYRDRVYGYTFGSGTRLTVV.